Below are 8 T cell receptor beta chains sequenced from a single sample in a study of glioma-infiltrating T cells (dated by TCRdb to between 2015 and 2016). Reads for this sample came from an Illumina MiSeq. The iRepertoire nested amplicon-rescue multiplex PCR (arm-PCR) platform was used to amplify TCR alpha and beta CDR3 regions from RNA. The raw public data were reprocessed by TCRdb itself: fastp quality trimming at Q25, MiXCR clonotype calling, in-frame beta chains only. Rows are combined by CDR3 protein, so each entry shows the most common genes and DNA. This sample holds about 89,000 distinct CDR3 sequences; about a quarter were observed only once. The leading ten clones occupy more than 6.5% of the sample. The sequencing sample was made of glioma tissue, nonneoplastic brain tissue, or PBMCs (not recorded which). The receptor set was obtained from a human donor with low-grade glioma or glioblastoma, undergoing nonglioma brain surgery, or in good health (not recorded which).

As concerns this clonotype: A much larger clone differs by one base, so this may be a read error. The chain combines TRBV12-3 or TRBV12-4 with TRBJ1-5; D is possibly TRBD1 (6 bases). The length of the CDR3 is 15 residues. The CDR3 loop reads CASSPGTNSNQRQHF. For the CDR3, the DNA is TGTGCCAGCAGCCCAGGGACAAATAGCAATCAGCGCCAGCATTTT.

About this clonotype itself: A read error is possible here, since a much larger clone lies one base away. J is TRBJ1-6 and V is TRBV19, with 8 bases that match TRBD1. CDR1 and CDR2 (germline): LNHDA, SQIVND (reference sequence). The CDR3 covers 14 residues. Losses at the gene ends were 5 bases for V and 14 bases for J; bases not matched to a gene: 11. The CDR3 sequence is CASSDGTGGSTLHF. In DNA, the CDR3 is TGTGCCAGTAGTGACGGGACAGGCGGATCAACCCTCCACTTT.

There are a few counts of this clonotype. The V and J genes are TRBV19 and TRBJ1-5; D remains ambiguous. V was shortened by 5 bases and J by 0 bases, with 11 bases between the two germline ends. This CDR3 has 15 amino acids. The germline V gene has CDR1 LNHDA and CDR2 SQIVND (reference sequence). CDR3: CASSGSEYSNQPQHF. The CDR3, as DNA: TGTGCCAGTAGTGGATCTGAATATAGCAATCAGCCCCAGCATTTT.

The rearrangement joins TRBV5-4 to TRBJ2-1; 8 bases agree with TRBD1. The CDR3 sequence is 15 residues long. The V gene end was trimmed by 4 bases and the J gene end by 15 bases; junction bases not matched to a gene: 18. Germline lookup yields CDR1 SGHNT and CDR2 YYREEE (reference sequence). CDR3 sequence: CASSRVGRGHGRRFF. As DNA, the CDR3 is TGTGCCAGCAGCCGTGTGGGCAGGGGGCACGGGCGTCGGTTCTTC. The full variable domain, completed using reference TRBV5-4 and TRBJ2-1, is ETGVTQSPTHLIKTRGQQVTLRCSSQSGHNTVSWYQQALGQGPQFIFQYYREEENGRGNFPPRFSGLQFPNYSSELNVNALELDDSALYLCASSRVGRGHGRRFFGPGTRLTVL.

This clonotype was observed many times. This chain joins TRBV2 and TRBJ1-5; TRBD1 matches at 7 bases. Germline V CDR1 and CDR2: SNHLY, FYNNEI. The CDR3 runs 15 residues. Trimming took 6 bases from V and 0 from J; bases not matched to a gene: 5. The CDR3 is CASRWAGGSNQPQHF. In DNA form, the CDR3 reads TGTGCCAGCAGATGGGCAGGGGGTAGCAATCAGCCCCAGCATTTT. The variable domain in full, completed from reference TRBV2 and TRBJ1-5, reads EPEVTQTPSHQVTQMGQEVILRCVPISNHLYFYWYRQILGQKVEFLVSFYNNEISEKSEIFDDQFSVERPDGSNFTLKIRSTKLEDSAMYFCASRWAGGSNQPQHFGDGTRLSIL.

With regard to this clonotype: Without the conserved terminal phenylalanine or tryptophan, this CDR3 likely stems from a read error. The gene calls are TRBV12-3 or TRBV12-4 and TRBJ1-2; D gene unclear. V lost 8 bases to trimming and J lost 5 bases, with 6 bases between them. This CDR3 has 10 amino acids. The CDR3 region is CASGGYGYTL. DNA for the CDR3: TGTGCCAGCGGAGGGTATGGCTACACCCTC.

This clonotype was counted many times. The chain joins TRBV6-1 to TRBJ2-2; the match to TRBD1 covers 7 bases. The CDR3 covers 15 residues. Germline CDR1 MNHNS, CDR2 SASEGT. V was clipped by 5 bases and J by 3 bases; unmatched bases: 6. This CDR3 is CASSLFDRDTGELFF. CDR3 coding DNA: TGTGCCAGCAGTTTGTTCGACAGGGACACCGGGGAGCTGTTTTTT.

This clonotype has ten or more counts. V usage is TRBV6-1 and J usage is TRBJ1-5; 10 positions agree with TRBD1. The CDR3 contains 16 residues. Germline V gene data show CDR1 as MNHNS and CDR2 as SASEGT. J was trimmed by 2 bases and V by 2 bases; bases with no gene match: 3. The chain's CDR3 is CASSEWGTGGNQPQHF. As DNA, the CDR3 is TGTGCCAGCAGTGAATGGGGGACAGGGGGCAATCAGCCCCAGCATTTT.